This TCR beta chain was recorded in a study of shared clonotypes between healthy human individuals. Study as a whole: CD8 memory received one plate per donor, CD8 naive two, CD4 memory three and CD4 naive three.

Once extracted for a subset, genomic DNA was divided evenly among several immunoSEQ plates. Sequenced by immunoSEQ multiplex PCR; TCRdb stores in-frame clones only, minus some. The sample lists over 750,000 clones; roughly 96% were seen once. This clone was observed a single time. Naive CD8 cells, CD45RO-negative and positively selected for CCR7, excluded terminally differentiated effector memory CD45RA+ cells. The donors, healthy adults who were HIV-negative, had experienced no recent acute infections or vaccinations. The sequencing input was naive CD8+ T cells sorted from blood. The origin of this receptor is a man younger than 40 in good health.

CDR3 region: CASSTGTGGTEAFF. The DNA of the CDR3 is TGTGCCAGCAGTACGGGGACAGGGGGCACTGAAGCTTTCTTT. V is TRBV27 and J is TRBJ1-1; 11 bases agree with TRBD1. The CDR3 extends over 14 amino acids. V shed 5 bases and J 4 bases; nucleotides not matched to a gene: 3. Germline V gives CDR1 MNHEY, CDR2 SMNVEV (reference sequence).